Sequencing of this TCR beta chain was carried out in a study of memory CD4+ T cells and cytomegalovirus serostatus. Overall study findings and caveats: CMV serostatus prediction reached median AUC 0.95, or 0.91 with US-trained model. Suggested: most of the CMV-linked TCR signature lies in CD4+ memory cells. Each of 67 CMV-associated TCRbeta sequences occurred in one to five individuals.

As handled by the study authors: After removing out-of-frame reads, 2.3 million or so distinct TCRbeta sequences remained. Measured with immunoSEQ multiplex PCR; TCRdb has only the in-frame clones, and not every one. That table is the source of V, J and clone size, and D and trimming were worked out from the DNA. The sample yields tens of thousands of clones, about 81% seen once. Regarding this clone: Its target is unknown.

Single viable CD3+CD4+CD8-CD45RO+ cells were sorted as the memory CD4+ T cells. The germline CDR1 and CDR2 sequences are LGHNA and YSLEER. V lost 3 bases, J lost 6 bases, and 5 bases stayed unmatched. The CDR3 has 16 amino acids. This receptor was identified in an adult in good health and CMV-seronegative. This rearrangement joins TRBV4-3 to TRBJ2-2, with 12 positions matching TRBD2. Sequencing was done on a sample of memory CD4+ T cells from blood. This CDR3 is CASSQASGRAPGELFF. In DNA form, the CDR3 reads TGCGCCAGCAGCCAGGCTAGCGGGAGGGCCCCCGGGGAGCTGTTTTTT.